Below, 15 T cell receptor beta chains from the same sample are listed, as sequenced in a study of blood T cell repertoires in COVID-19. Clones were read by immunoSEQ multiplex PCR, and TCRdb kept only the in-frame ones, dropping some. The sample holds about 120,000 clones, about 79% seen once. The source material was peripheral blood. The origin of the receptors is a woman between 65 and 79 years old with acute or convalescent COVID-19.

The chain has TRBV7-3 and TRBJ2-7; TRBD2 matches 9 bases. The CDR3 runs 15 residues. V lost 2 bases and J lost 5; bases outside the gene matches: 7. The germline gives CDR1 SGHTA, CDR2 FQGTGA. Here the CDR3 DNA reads TGTGCCAGCAGCTTAGAGGCTAGCGGGGTCCACGAGCAGTACTTC. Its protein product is CASSLEASGVHEQYF. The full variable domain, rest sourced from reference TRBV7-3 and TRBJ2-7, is GAGVSQTPSNKVTEKGKYVELRCDPISGHTALYWYRQSLGQGPEFLIYFQGTGAADDSGLPNDRFFAVRPEGSVSTLKIQRTERGDSAVYLCASSLEASGVHEQYFGPGTRLTVT.

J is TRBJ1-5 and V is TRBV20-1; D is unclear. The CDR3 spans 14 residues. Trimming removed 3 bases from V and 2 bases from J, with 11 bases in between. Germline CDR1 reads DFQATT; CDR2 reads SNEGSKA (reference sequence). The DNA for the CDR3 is TGCAGTGCTAGTAAGCCTATGGGCAATCAGCCCCAGCATTTT. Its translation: CSASKPMGNQPQHF.

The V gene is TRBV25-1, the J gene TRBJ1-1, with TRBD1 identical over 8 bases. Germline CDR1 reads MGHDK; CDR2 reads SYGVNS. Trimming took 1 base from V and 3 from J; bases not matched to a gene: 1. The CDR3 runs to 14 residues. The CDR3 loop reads CASSELDRDTEAFF. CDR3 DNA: TGTGCCAGCAGTGAATTGGACAGGGACACTGAAGCTTTCTTT. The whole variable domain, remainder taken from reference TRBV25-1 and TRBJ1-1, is EADIYQTPRYLVIGTGKKITLECSQTMGHDKMYWYQQDPGMELHLIHYSYGVNSTEKGDLSSESTVSRIRTEHFPLTLESARPSHTSQYLCASSELDRDTEAFFGQGTRLTVV.

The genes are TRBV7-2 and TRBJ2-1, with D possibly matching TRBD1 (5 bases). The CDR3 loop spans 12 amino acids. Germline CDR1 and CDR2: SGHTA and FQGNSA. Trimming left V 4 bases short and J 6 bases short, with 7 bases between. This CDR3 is CASSSDSNEQFF. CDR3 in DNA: TGTGCCAGCAGCTCAGACAGCAATGAGCAGTTCTTC.

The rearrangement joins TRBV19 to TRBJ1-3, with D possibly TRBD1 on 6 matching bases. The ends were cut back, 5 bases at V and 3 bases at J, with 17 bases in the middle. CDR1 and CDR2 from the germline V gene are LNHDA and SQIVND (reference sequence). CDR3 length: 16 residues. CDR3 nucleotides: TGTGCCAGTAGTCAAAAAGATGTAGGGGGTGGAAACACCATATATTTT. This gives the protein CASSQKDVGGGNTIYF.

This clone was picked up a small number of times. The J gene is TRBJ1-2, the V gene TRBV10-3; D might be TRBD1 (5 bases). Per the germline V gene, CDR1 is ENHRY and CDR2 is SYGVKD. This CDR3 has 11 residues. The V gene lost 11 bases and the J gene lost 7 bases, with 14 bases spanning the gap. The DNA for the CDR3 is TGTGCCTCGGGGGATTATAGTGGCTACACCTTC. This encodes CASGDYSGYTF.

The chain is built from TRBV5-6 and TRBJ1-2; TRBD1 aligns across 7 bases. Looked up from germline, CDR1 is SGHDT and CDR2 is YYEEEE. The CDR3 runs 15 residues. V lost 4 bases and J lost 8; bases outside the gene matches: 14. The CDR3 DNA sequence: TGTGCCAGCAGCCCCGAAACAGGGGAAATATGGGGCTACACCTTC. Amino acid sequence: CASSPETGEIWGYTF.

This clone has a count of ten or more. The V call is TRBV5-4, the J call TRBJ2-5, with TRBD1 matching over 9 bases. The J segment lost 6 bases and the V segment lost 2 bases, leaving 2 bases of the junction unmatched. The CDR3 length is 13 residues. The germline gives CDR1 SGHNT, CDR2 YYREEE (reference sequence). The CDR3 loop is CASSFDRGKTQYF. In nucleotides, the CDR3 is TGTGCCAGCAGCTTTGACAGGGGGAAGACCCAGTACTTC.

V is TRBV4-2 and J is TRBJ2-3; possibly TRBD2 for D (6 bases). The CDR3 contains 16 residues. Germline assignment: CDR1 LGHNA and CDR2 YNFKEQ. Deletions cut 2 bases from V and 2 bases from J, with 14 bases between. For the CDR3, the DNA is TGTGCCAGCAGCCAAAGCGCCGGGAGATACACAGATACGCAGTATTTT. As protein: CASSQSAGRYTDTQYF.

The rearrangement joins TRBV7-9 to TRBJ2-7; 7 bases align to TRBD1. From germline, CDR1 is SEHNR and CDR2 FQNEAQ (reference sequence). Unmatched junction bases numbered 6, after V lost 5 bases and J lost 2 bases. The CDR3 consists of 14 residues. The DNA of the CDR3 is TGTGCCAGCAGCAACTCGGACAGGCCCTACGAGCAGTACTTC. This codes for CASSNSDRPYEQYF.

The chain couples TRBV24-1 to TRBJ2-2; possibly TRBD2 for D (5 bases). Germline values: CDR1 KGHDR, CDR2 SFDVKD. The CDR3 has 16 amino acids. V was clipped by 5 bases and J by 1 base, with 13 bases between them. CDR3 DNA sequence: TGTGCCACCAGTGCCTCAGGTGGGAGGAACACCGGGGAGCTGTTTTTT. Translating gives CATSASGGRNTGELFF.

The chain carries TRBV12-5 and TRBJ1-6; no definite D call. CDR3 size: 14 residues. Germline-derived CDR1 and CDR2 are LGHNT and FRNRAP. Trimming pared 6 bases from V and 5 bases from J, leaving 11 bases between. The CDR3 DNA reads TGTGCTAGTGGCCGCGCGTTGGATAATTCACCCCTCCACTTT. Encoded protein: CASGRALDNSPLHF.

CDR3 loop: CASSHPTANTGELFF. CDR3 DNA: TGCGCCAGCAGCCATCCGACAGCAAACACCGGGGAGCTGTTTTTT. The chain carries TRBV4-1 and TRBJ2-2, with D possibly TRBD1 on 5 matching bases. V gave up 3 bases and J gave up 2 bases, with 10 bases separating them. The CDR3 spans 15 residues. Germline V gene data show CDR1 as MGHRA and CDR2 as YSYEKL.

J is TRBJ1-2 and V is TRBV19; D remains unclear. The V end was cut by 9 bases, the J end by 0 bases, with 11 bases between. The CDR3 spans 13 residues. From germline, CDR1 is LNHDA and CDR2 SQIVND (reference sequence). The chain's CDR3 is CASEAATNYGYTF. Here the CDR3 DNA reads TGTGCCAGCGAGGCCGCCACTAACTATGGCTACACCTTC.

The CDR3 protein is CASSLDRDYGYTF. CDR3 nucleotide sequence: TGTGCCAGCAGTTTGGACAGAGACTATGGCTACACCTTC. The V and J genes are TRBV12-3 or TRBV12-4 and TRBJ1-2, with D perhaps TRBD1 (6 bases). The CDR3 has 13 amino acids. V lost 3 bases and J lost 3, with 8 bases in between.